The source of this T cell receptor (beta chain) is a study of identical twins (dated by TCRdb to 2016 to 2018). Some background on the complete study: The study deep-sequenced TCR alpha and beta repertoires from monozygotic twins, unrelated adults of various ages and cord blood to test whether fetal clonotypes persist. To rule out contamination, replicate twin experiments were performed at different times with different library preparation protocols.

This clonotype was observed a handful of times. Its recognized antigen is unknown. The record has no base qualities; no much larger clone is one base away. All donors were healthy Caucasians. Three unrelated non-twin adults were also sequenced: a male aged 18 to 30, a male aged 50 to 59 and a female aged 50 to 59. Miltenyi CD45RO+ enrichment and human naive T-cell isolation kits were used to isolate memory (CD45RO+) and naive T cells from PBMC. Findings and caveats that apply to the study as a whole: Out-of-frame TCR alpha sharing in monozygotic twins was systematically underestimated by recombination models, whereas sharing between unrelated individuals was in agreement with the recombination models. The excess sharing between twins in beta out-of-frame sequences was weaker because fewer shared sequences reduced the signal-to-noise ratio. Zero-insertion analyses could be partly confounded by invariant T cells such as MAIT and iNKT, though diverse VJ usage argued against such confounding for most clonotypes. Conclusions relied on cross-sectional statistical analysis, since the same donors could not be followed over many years. Abundant cord blood beta clonotypes carried fewer insertions; young adult naive repertoires showed a weaker similar trend, while memory repertoires showed none. Compared with coincidental sharing between unrelated individuals, an excess of low generation-probability sequences was observed among out-of-frame TCR alpha sequences shared between twins.

Libraries were prepared through 5' RACE. The data were produced on an Illumina HiSeq 2000. A universal primer binding site was added through template switching, and the final cDNA carried a unique molecular identifier so that TCR cDNA molecules could be counted accurately. Specific primers in the conserved constant-segment region were used to synthesize first-strand cDNA for TCR alpha and beta chains. Each cDNA library was double barcoded, with a SMART-Mk sample barcode plus Illumina barcodes, to control for contamination. TruSeq adapter sequences along with Illumina sample barcodes were introduced in two successive PCR steps. Sequencing of the TCR alpha and beta cDNA libraries was done on the Illumina HiSeq platform using custom primers. The source study handled its data this way. Unique molecular identifiers were extracted from raw reads with MiGEC, and CDR3 positions were determined with MiXCR. For each individual, recombination models were inferred using an EM algorithm with the repgenHMM and IGoR tools. Shared clonotypes were analyzed with the tcR package in R, and sharing was normalized by the product of cloneset sizes. Out-of-frame nonproductive sequences were analyzed to study raw recombination free of thymic and clonal selection effects. Using fastp trimming at Q25 and MiXCR clonotype assembly, TCRdb reanalyzed the public sequencing data and kept in-frame beta chains. Entries are consolidated by CDR3 protein sequence, retaining the most common genes and DNA. These V and J calls are TCRdb output, not the study's own analysis. The sample data list 350,000 to 500,000 distinct CDR3 sequences, and roughly 18% of these were observed just once. Less than 15% of the sample comes from the top ten.

The sequencing sample was made of naive T cells sorted from blood. Reading the label with the study, this specimen's cell subset or site is: cells isolated with a human naive T-cell isolation kit. This receptor was obtained from a man in his fifties or sixties in good health.

The DNA sequence is TGTGCCAGCTCACCATTGGGTAAACAGCCCCAGCATTTT. Translated, it gives CASSPLGKQPQHF. Recombination linked TRBV18 to TRBJ1-5, with no D gene named confidently. CDR1 and CDR2 were assigned from the germline V gene as KGHSH and LQKENI. Spanning cysteine to phenylalanine, the CDR3 consists of 13 amino acids. The kept DNA is CDR3 alone, 39 bases in frame from the first base. Trimming at the junction amounts to 2 bases on V and 7 bases on J, and the germline ends lie 9 bases apart.